Listed below are T cell receptor beta chains from one sample, sequenced in a study of T cell repertoires in aging, cancer and after chemotherapy. TCRdb itself ran the multiplex PCR reads through MiXCR, one entry per CDR3 protein. The table lists about 8,700 distinct CDR3 sequences, more than 25% of them singletons. The sequenced sample was blood. The origin of the receptors is a human donor in good health. The CDR3 runs from the conserved cysteine through the conserved F or W. The D gene is left open where the match is weak. The size field is filled for only some rows; it gives once, few, many or a size class.

clone_size d_call j_call cdr3_length v_call cdr3_aa cdr3_nt
few - TRBJ1-2 15 TRBV28 CASSLGGVGNYGYTF TGTGCCAGCAGTTTGGGAGGGGTGGGGAACTATGGCTACACCTTC
- - TRBJ1-1 13 TRBV6-1 CATSGGLNTEAFF TGTGCCACCTCCGGCGGACTTAACACTGAAGCTTTCTTT
- TRBD1 TRBJ2-1 14 TRBV5-3 CARSEGQGYNEQFF TGTGCCAGAAGCGAGGGACAGGGATACAATGAGCAGTTCTTC
- - TRBJ2-3 16 TRBV5-6 CASSLMASASTDTQYF TGTGCCAGCAGCTTGATGGCTAGCGCTAGCACAGATACGCAGTATTTT
- - TRBJ2-1 15 TRBV7-2 CASSPAGWERNEQFF TGTGCCAGCAGCCCCGCCGGGTGGGAGCGAAATGAGCAGTTCTTC
- TRBD2 TRBJ2-7 16 TRBV7-2 CASSHRIAGRGYEQHF TGTGCCAGCAGCCACCGGATAGCGGGACGAGGCTACGAGCAGCACTTC
- TRBD1 TRBJ2-5 15 TRBV28 CASSPHDRGLETQYF TGTGCCAGCAGTCCTCACGACAGGGGGCTGGAGACCCAGTACTTC
- - TRBJ2-3 13 TRBV11-2 CASSLGWGDTQYF TGTGCCAGCAGCTTAGGTTGGGGAGATACGCAGTATTTT
few - TRBJ2-7 14 TRBV7-9 CASSSRQGLIEQYF TGTGCCAGCAGCTCCCGACAAGGACTGATTGAGCAGTACTTC
- - TRBJ2-5 12 TRBV5-1 CASSLAGETQYF TGCGCCAGCAGCTTGGCAGGAGAGACCCAGTACTTC
few - TRBJ1-6 15 TRBV12-3/TRBV12-4 CASNSGARGDSPLHF TGTGCCAGCAATTCAGGGGCAAGGGGTGATTCACCCCTCCACTTT
- - TRBJ1-2 13 TRBV5-4 CASSLQGRDGYTF TGTGCCAGCAGCTTACAGGGTCGCGATGGCTACACCTTC
- TRBD2 TRBJ2-1 16 TRBV20-1 CSALHASGTSGSEQFF TGCAGTGCTCTCCATGCCTCCGGGACTAGCGGCTCTGAGCAGTTCTTC
- TRBD1 TRBJ1-6 18 TRBV20-1 CSAPHGQADMLGNSPLHF TGCAGTGCTCCCCACGGACAGGCCGATATGTTGGGCAATTCACCCCTCCACTTT
- - TRBJ1-6 13 TRBV30 CAWKRTYNSPLHF TGTGCCTGGAAGAGGACATATAATTCACCCCTCCACTTT
- - TRBJ2-7 14 TRBV24-1 CATRGTAIAYEQYF TGTGCCACCAGAGGGACGGCGATCGCCTACGAGCAGTACTTC